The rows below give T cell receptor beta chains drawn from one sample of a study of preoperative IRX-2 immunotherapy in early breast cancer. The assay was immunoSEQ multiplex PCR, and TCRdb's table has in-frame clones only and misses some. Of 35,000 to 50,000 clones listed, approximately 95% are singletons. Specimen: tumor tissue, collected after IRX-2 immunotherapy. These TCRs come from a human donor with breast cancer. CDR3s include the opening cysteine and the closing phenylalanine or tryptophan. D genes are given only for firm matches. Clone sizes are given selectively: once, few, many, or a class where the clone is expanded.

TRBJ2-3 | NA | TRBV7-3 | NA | CASSLISTDTQYF | TGTGCCAGCAGCTTAATTTCCACAGATACGCAGTATTTT
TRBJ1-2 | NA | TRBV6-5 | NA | CASTAGSRFGYTF | TGTGCCAGCACCGCAGGGTCGCGTTTTGGCTACACCTTC
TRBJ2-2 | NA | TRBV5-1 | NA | CASSLQGIDTGELFF | TGCGCCAGCAGCTTGCAGGGGATAGACACCGGGGAGCTGTTTTTT
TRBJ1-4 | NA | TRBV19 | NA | CAAGGGQANEKLFF | TGTGCCGCCGGAGGAGGGCAGGCCAATGAAAAACTGTTTTTT
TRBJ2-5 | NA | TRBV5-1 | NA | CASSFGGQETQYF | TGCGCCAGCAGCTTTGGAGGGCAAGAGACCCAGTACTTC
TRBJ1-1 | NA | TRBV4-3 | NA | CASSQDRINTEAFF | TGCGCCAGCAGCCAAGATCGGATAAACACTGAAGCTTTCTTT
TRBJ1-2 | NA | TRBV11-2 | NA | CASSFRGENYGYTF | TGTGCCAGCAGTTTCAGGGGCGAAAACTATGGCTACACCTTC
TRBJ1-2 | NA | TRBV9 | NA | CASSPMNGPGGYTF | TGTGCCAGCAGCCCCATGAATGGCCCCGGCGGCTACACCTTC
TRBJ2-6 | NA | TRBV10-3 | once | CAISEFSRTGANVLTF | TGTGCCATCAGTGAGTTTTCGCGGACTGGGGCCAACGTCCTGACTTTC
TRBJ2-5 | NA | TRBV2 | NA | CASRARAGEQETQYF | TGTGCCAGCAGGGCAAGAGCCGGGGAACAAGAGACCCAGTACTTC
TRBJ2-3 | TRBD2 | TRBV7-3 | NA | CASSSTGTSTSDTQYF | TGTGCCAGCAGCTCGACCGGGACTAGTACTTCGGATACGCAGTATTTT
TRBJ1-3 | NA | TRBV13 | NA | CASSPPPGNTIYF | TGTGCCAGCAGCCCCCCGCCTGGAAACACCATATATTTT
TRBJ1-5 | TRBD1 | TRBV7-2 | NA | CASSREGGGQPQHF | TGTGCCAGCAGCAGAGAAGGGGGCGGTCAGCCCCAGCATTTT
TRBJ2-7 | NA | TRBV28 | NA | CASSPTRTIRSF | TGTGCCAGCAGCCCAACCCGGACTATACGGTCCTTC
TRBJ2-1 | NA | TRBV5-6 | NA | CASSLAGAANEQFF | TGTGCCAGCAGCTTGGCGGGAGCGGCCAATGAGCAGTTCTTC
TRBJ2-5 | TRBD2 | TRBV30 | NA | CAWSVRGGETQYF | TGTGCCTGGAGTGTCCGGGGGGGGGAGACCCAGTACTTC
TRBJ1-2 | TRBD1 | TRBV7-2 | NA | CASSLRVGQGAYGYTF | TGTGCCAGCAGCTTAAGGGTGGGACAGGGAGCCTATGGCTACACCTTC
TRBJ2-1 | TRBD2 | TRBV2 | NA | CAGSGGLNEQFF | TGTGCCGGGAGCGGGGGGCTGAATGAGCAGTTCTTC